Below, 32 T cell receptor beta chains from the same sample are listed, as sequenced in a study of PD-1 blockade in classical Hodgkin lymphoma. All trial patients relapsed after autologous stem cell transplantation. TCRdb keeps only in-frame clones here, not all; method: immunoSEQ multiplex PCR. The sample includes about 85,000 clones, roughly 91% of them seen just once. Specimen: peripheral blood mononuclear cells (PBMCs), collected before the second cycle of nivolumab. The source of these receptors is a human donor with classical Hodgkin lymphoma.

The chain is built from TRBV5-4 and TRBJ1-1; D gene unclear. The ends were cut back, 3 bases at V and 1 base at J, with 10 bases in the middle. Per the germline V gene, CDR1 is SGHNT and CDR2 is YYREEE (reference sequence). The CDR3 spans 14 residues. In DNA form, the CDR3 reads TGTGCCAGCAGCTCAGCCCGACAGAACACTGAAGCTTTCTTT. Translation gives CASSSARQNTEAFF. The full variable domain, rest sourced from reference TRBV5-4 and TRBJ1-1, is ETGVTQSPTHLIKTRGQQVTLRCSSQSGHNTVSWYQQALGQGPQFIFQYYREEENGRGNFPPRFSGLQFPNYSSELNVNALELDDSALYLCASSSARQNTEAFFGQGTRLTVV.

This clone was seen more than once but under ten times. The genes are TRBV7-9 and TRBJ1-2, with D perhaps matching TRBD1 (5 bases). The length of the CDR3 is 14 residues. In germline, CDR1 is SEHNR, CDR2 FQNEAQ (reference sequence). V was clipped by 1 base and J by 9 bases, with 15 bases between them. CDR3 nucleotides: TGTGCCAGCAGCTTAGTAGGGACCAAGTCAAGCTACACCTTC. Translation: CASSLVGTKSSYTF.

In its sample, this clone was seen once. The chain couples TRBV27 to TRBJ1-1; D ambiguous. Germline values: CDR1 MNHEY, CDR2 SMNVEV (reference sequence). V was trimmed by 8 bases and J by 1 base, leaving 17 bases between them. There are 15 residues in the CDR3. The CDR3 reads CASRSHTDGNTEAFF. As DNA, the CDR3 is TGTGCCAGCCGTTCCCATACAGACGGGAACACTGAAGCTTTCTTT.

This CDR3 is CSVESIIDRLSYNEQFF. In nucleotides, the CDR3 is TGCAGCGTTGAAAGCATTATTGACAGGCTGTCCTACAATGAGCAGTTCTTC. This chain links TRBV29-1 with TRBJ2-1; possible D gene TRBD1, 6 bases. Per the germline V gene, CDR1 is SQVTM and CDR2 is ANQGSEA. CDR3 length equals 17 residues. Trimming cost V 2 bases and J 1 base, with 18 bases left between them.

The chain recombines TRBV6-5 with TRBJ1-6; no clear D gene. V was clipped by 2 bases and J by 7 bases, with 12 bases between them. The CDR3 spans 15 residues. Per germline, CDR1 MNHEY and CDR2 SVGAGI. CDR3 protein: CASSYRVGKNSPLHF. DNA for the CDR3: TGTGCCAGCAGTTACAGGGTCGGAAAAAATTCACCCCTCCACTTT.

The chain links TRBV7-9 to TRBJ1-2, with 8 bases that match TRBD1. The germline gives CDR1 SEHNR, CDR2 FQNEAQ (reference sequence). The length of the CDR3 is 17 residues. Unmatched junction bases numbered 6, after V lost 0 bases and J lost 0 bases. CDR3 nucleotide sequence: TGTGCCAGCAGCTTAGCAGGACAGGGCAAAGCTAACTATGGCTACACCTTC. Its translation: CASSLAGQGKANYGYTF.

This rearrangement joins TRBV13 to TRBJ2-2; 7 bases are a match to TRBD1. Unmatched junction bases numbered 19, after V lost 5 bases and J lost 13 bases. CDR3 size: 16 residues. In germline, CDR1 is PRHDT, CDR2 FYEKMQ (reference sequence). CDR3 in DNA: TGTGCCAGCAGCCTAGTAGGACAGGCGAACACCGGTGGGCTGTTTTTT. This gives the protein CASSLVGQANTGGLFF.

V is TRBV7-9 and J is TRBJ1-4; D gene uncertain. V was cut by 5 bases and J by 12 bases, with 16 bases left in between. The CDR3 covers 13 residues. CDR1 and CDR2 from the germline V gene are SEHNR and FQNEAQ (reference sequence). CDR3 coding DNA: TGTGCCAGCAGCGGAAGGAAGGAGGGAGAACTGTTTTTT. Translation: CASSGRKEGELFF.

CDR3 sequence reads: CASSSVPGQRNQPQHF. The DNA for the CDR3 is TGTGCCAGCAGTTCAGTACCGGGTCAGCGAAATCAGCCCCAGCATTTT. The rearrangement joins TRBV27 to TRBJ1-5; no firm D call. The CDR3 has 16 residues. Germline assignment: CDR1 MNHEY and CDR2 SMNVEV (reference sequence). V was trimmed by 4 bases and J by 4 bases, leaving 17 bases between them.

The chain carries TRBV7-6 and TRBJ2-7; the match to TRBD1 covers 7 bases. The CDR3 extends over 15 amino acids. Per the germline V gene, CDR1 is SGHVS and CDR2 is FNYEAQ. J lost 7 bases, V lost 4 bases, and 13 bases had no gene match. CDR3 sequence (DNA): TGTGCCAGCAGCTCTCTACAGGGGCTCTCCGATGAGCAGTACTTC. Its protein product is CASSSLQGLSDEQYF.

V usage is TRBV18 and J usage is TRBJ1-5; possibly TRBD1 for D (5 bases). CDR3 length equals 12 residues. Germline lookup yields CDR1 KGHSH and CDR2 LQKENI. Trimming left V 8 bases short and J 9 bases short, with 14 bases between. DNA of the CDR3: TGTGCCAGCGGTGGGGACGACCGGCCCCAGCATTTT. This gives the protein CASGGDDRPQHF.

The chain is built from TRBV4-1 and TRBJ2-7; 11 bases line up with TRBD2. With 0 bases clipped from V and 1 base from J, the junction kept 5 bases outside the gene matches. Germline CDR1 and CDR2: MGHRA and YSYEKL. The CDR3 consists of 17 residues. The CDR3 coding sequence is TGCGCCAGCAGCCAAGATCCGGGACTAGCGGAATCCTACGAGCAGTACTTC. It translates to CASSQDPGLAESYEQYF.

This clone was found once. The rearrangement joins TRBV15 to TRBJ2-1, with TRBD2 matching over 7 bases. The CDR3 runs 18 residues. The V gene's germline CDR1 is LNHNV and CDR2 YYDKDF (reference sequence). V dropped 3 bases and J dropped 6; count of bases not matched to a gene: 17. This CDR3 reads CATSRGVRGGRARNEQFF. CDR3 coding DNA: TGTGCCACCAGCAGGGGGGTGAGGGGCGGGAGAGCTCGCAATGAGCAGTTCTTC.

The chain recombines TRBV7-8 with TRBJ2-7; 7 nucleotides align to TRBD1. The V segment lost 3 bases and the J segment 1 base; nucleotides outside the gene matches: 6. The CDR3 is 15 residues long. Germline V gene lookup returns CDR1 SGHVS and CDR2 FQNEAQ. The CDR3 DNA is TGTGCCAGCAGCTTCTTGCCGGACAGGTCCTACGAGCAGTACTTC. Translated: CASSFLPDRSYEQYF.

The chain couples TRBV18 to TRBJ1-5, with no clear D. The germline gives CDR1 KGHSH, CDR2 LQKENI. The V and J ends lost 1 base and 4 bases respectively, with 8 bases between them. There are 14 residues in the CDR3. The DNA for the CDR3 is TGTGCCAGCTCACCACAGTCCCCAAATCAGCCCCAGCATTTT. This gives the protein CASSPQSPNQPQHF.

The rearrangement joins TRBV14 to TRBJ2-7; no definite D call. Trimming removed 4 bases from V and 4 bases from J, with 17 bases in between. The CDR3 has 15 residues. Germline V gene data show CDR1 as SGHDN and CDR2 as FVKESK. Here the CDR3 DNA reads TGTGCCAGCAGCCCATCAAGATACGAGGCGTACGAGCAGTACTTC. Protein: CASSPSRYEAYEQYF.

This clone has just one count. The chain links TRBV4-1 to TRBJ2-7; a possible D gene is TRBD2 (6 bases). The germline gives CDR1 MGHRA, CDR2 YSYEKL. With 0 bases removed from V and 3 bases from J, the gap between germline ends came to 15 bases. The CDR3 length is 16 residues. This CDR3 is CASSQDRAGLIYEQYF. CDR3 coding DNA: TGCGCCAGCAGCCAAGATAGGGCGGGACTTATCTACGAGCAGTACTTC.

The chain recombines TRBV28 with TRBJ1-3; 7 nucleotides line up with TRBD1. Germline values: CDR1 MDHEN, CDR2 SYDVKM. With 2 bases clipped from V and 8 bases from J, the junction kept 3 bases outside the gene matches. This CDR3 contains 13 residues. CDR3 coding DNA: TGTGCCAGCAGTTTAGGGGACAGCTACACCATATATTTT. Translated, it gives CASSLGDSYTIYF. The whole variable domain, filled in from reference TRBV28 and TRBJ1-3, reads DVKVTQSSRYLVKRTGEKVFLECVQDMDHENMFWYRQDPGLGLRLIYFSYDVKMKEKGDIPEGYSVSREKKERFSLILESASTNQTSMYLCASSLGDSYTIYFGEGSWLTVV.

This clone was seen once. The J gene is TRBJ2-6, the V gene TRBV29-1, with D hard to call. V was shortened by 5 bases and J by 4 bases, with 6 bases between the two germline ends. This CDR3 region has 12 residues. CDR1 is SQVTM, CDR2 ANQGSEA, per germline. The CDR3 DNA follows: TGCAGCGTTTGGGCGGGGGCCAACGTCCTGACTTTC. Its protein product is CSVWAGANVLTF. Combining the CDR3 with reference TRBV29-1 and TRBJ2-6 gives the whole variable domain SAVISQKPSRDICQRGTSLTIQCQVDSQVTMMFWYRQQPGQSLTLIATANQGSEATYESGFVIDKFPISRPNLTFSTLTVSNMSPEDSSIYLCSVWAGANVLTFGAGSRLTVL.

This chain connects TRBV10-2 to TRBJ2-5; no reliable D call. This CDR3 comprises 14 residues. Trimming cost V 3 bases and J 1 base, with 9 bases left between them. The germline V gene has CDR1 WSHSY and CDR2 SAAADI. The CDR3 loop reads CASSEIGSQETQYF. The DNA of the CDR3 is TGCGCCAGCAGTGAAATCGGAAGCCAAGAGACCCAGTACTTC.

This chain links TRBV4-1 with TRBJ1-2; 10 bases fit TRBD1. The CDR3 length is 16 residues. Trimming cost V 3 bases and J 2 bases; bases outside gene matches: 6. Germline loops: CDR1 MGHRA, CDR2 YSYEKL. CDR3 DNA: TGCGCCAGCAGCCATATGCCGGGACAGGGGAACTATGGCTACACCTTC. Its translation: CASSHMPGQGNYGYTF.

CDR3 in DNA: TGTGCCAGCAGTGCTAGGACTAGCGGTTACAATGAGCAGTTCTTC. This translates into CASSARTSGYNEQFF. The chain carries TRBV2 and TRBJ2-1; 10 bases line up with TRBD2. J lost 4 bases, V lost 4 bases, and 4 bases had no gene match. This CDR3 contains 15 residues. Germline V CDR1 and CDR2: SNHLY, FYNNEI.

The genes are TRBV10-3 and TRBJ1-5, with 12 positions matching TRBD1. J was trimmed by 3 bases and V by 6 bases; bases with no gene match: 6. Per germline, CDR1 ENHRY and CDR2 SYGVKD. The CDR3 loop spans 16 amino acids. CDR3 residues: CAISTGTGGFNQPQHF. The CDR3 region has the DNA TGTGCCATCAGCACCGGGACAGGGGGCTTCAATCAGCCCCAGCATTTT.

This clone appeared a few times. The rearrangement uses TRBV2 and TRBJ1-1, with unresolved D. Per germline, CDR1 SNHLY and CDR2 FYNNEI. This CDR3 contains 13 residues. The V end was cut by 6 bases, the J end by 1 base, with 9 bases between. Here the CDR3 reads CASSRRRNTEAFF. CDR3 DNA sequence: TGTGCCAGCAGCCGGAGGAGGAACACTGAAGCTTTCTTT.

The chain links TRBV20-1 to TRBJ1-1; D not resolved. CDR1 DFQATT and CDR2 SNEGSKA come from the germline V gene (reference sequence). Trimming removed 6 bases from V and 5 bases from J, with 10 bases in between. The CDR3 is 11 residues long. The CDR3 protein is CSAPLETEAFF. Here the CDR3 DNA reads TGCAGTGCGCCTCTCGAAACTGAAGCTTTCTTT.

This chain links TRBV18 with TRBJ2-5; D is possibly TRBD1 or TRBD2 (6 bases each). Trimming stripped 3 bases from V and 5 bases from J, with 13 bases between. This CDR3 is built from 14 residues. Germline V gene lookup returns CDR1 KGHSH and CDR2 LQKENI. The DNA for the CDR3 is TGTGCCAGCTCACCGCGGGAAACAGGGGAGACCCAGTACTTC. It encodes CASSPRETGETQYF.

The V and J genes are TRBV21-1 and TRBJ1-1; the table's D call, TRBD1, was not checked against the DNA. TRBV21-1 is assigned pseudogene status. The CDR3 sequence is 19 residues long. Written as DNA, the CDR3 is TGTGCCAGCAGCAAAGGTGACAGGACGATGCCGGGCGTTTGCACTGAAGCTTTCTTT. Protein: CASSKGDRTMPGVCTEAFF.

This chain joins TRBV25-1 and TRBJ2-2; D gene ambiguous. V shed 2 bases and J shed 6 bases, with 7 bases lying between them. The CDR3 sequence is 13 residues long. Germline assignment: CDR1 MGHDK and CDR2 SYGVNS. CDR3 nucleotide sequence: TGTGCCAGCAGTGAACTGGTCCCCGGGGAGCTGTTTTTT. It is translated as CASSELVPGELFF.

Written as DNA, the CDR3 is TGTGCCAGCAGTTTACTCGGACAGGGAAAATACGAGCAGTACTTC. Translating gives CASSLLGQGKYEQYF. The gene calls are TRBV28 and TRBJ2-7; 8 positions match TRBD1. The CDR3 is 15 amino acids. V was pared by 2 bases and J by 4 bases, with 7 bases of the junction left unmatched. Germline V gene data show CDR1 as MDHEN and CDR2 as SYDVKM.

The rearrangement links TRBV5-1 to TRBJ2-1, with 9 bases identical to TRBD1. The V gene end was trimmed by 4 bases and the J gene end by 1 base; junction bases not matched to a gene: 6. This CDR3 comprises 16 residues. Germline values: CDR1 SGHRS, CDR2 YFSETQ. As DNA, the CDR3 is TGCGCCAGCAGCCAAGATGGACAGGGGTCCTACAATGAGCAGTTCTTC. It specifies CASSQDGQGSYNEQFF.

This clone appeared once. V is TRBV27 and J is TRBJ2-7; the match to TRBD1 covers 8 bases. The CDR3 runs to 15 residues. Germline V lookup: CDR1 MNHEY, CDR2 SMNVEV (reference sequence). V lost 6 bases, J lost 3 bases, and 10 bases stayed unmatched. The CDR3 sequence is CASRKGAGQVYEQYF. The CDR3 DNA follows: TGTGCCAGCAGGAAAGGGGCGGGACAGGTCTACGAGCAGTACTTC.

This clone was recorded only once. The chain combines TRBV6-1 with TRBJ2-2, with D perhaps assigned TRBD1 or TRBD2 (5 bases each). The V gene lost 6 bases and the J gene lost 6 bases, with 11 bases spanning the gap. CDR1 and CDR2 from the germline V gene are MNHNS and SASEGT. This CDR3 contains 13 residues. This CDR3 reads CASRVGEPGELFF. CDR3 DNA: TGTGCCAGCAGAGTGGGGGAGCCCGGGGAGCTGTTTTTT.